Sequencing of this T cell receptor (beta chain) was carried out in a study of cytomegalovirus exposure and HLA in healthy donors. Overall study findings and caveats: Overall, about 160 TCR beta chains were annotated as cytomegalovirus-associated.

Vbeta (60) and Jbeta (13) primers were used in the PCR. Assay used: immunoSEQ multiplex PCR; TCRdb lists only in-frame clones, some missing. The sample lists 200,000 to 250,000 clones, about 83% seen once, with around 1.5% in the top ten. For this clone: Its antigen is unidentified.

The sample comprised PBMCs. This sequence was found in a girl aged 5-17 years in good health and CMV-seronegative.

The chain's CDR3 is CASSQRFVGQVLWYQETQYF. The CDR3 nucleotides read TGTGCCAGCAGCCAACGCTTTGTGGGACAAGTCCTATGGTACCAAGAGACCCAGTACTTC. This sequence joins TRBV4-2 and TRBJ2-5, with a weak D call TRBD1 (6 bases). CDR1 LGHNA and CDR2 YNFKEQ come from the germline V gene. This CDR3 contains 20 residues. Trimming pared 2 bases from V and 0 bases from J, leaving 25 bases between.